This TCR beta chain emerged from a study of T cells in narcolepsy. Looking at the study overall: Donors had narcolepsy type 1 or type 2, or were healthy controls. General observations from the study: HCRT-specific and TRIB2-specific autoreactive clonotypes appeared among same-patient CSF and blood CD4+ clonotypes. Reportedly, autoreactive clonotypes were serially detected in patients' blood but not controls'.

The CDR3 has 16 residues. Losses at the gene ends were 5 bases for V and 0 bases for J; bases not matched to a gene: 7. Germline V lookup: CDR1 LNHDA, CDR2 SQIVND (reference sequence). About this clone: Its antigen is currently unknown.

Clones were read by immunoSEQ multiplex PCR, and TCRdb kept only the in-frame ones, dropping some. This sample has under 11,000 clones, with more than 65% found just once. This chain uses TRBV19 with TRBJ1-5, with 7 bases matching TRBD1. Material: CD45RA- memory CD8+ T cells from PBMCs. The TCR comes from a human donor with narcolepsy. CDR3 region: CASSFWDSLSNQPQHF. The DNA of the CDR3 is TGTGCCAGTAGTTTCTGGGACAGCCTTAGCAATCAGCCCCAGCATTTT.